This T cell receptor beta chain appears in the sequencing data of a study of blood T cells in healthy people across ages. Study at large: Template switching retrieved approximately one barcoded beta molecule for each two T cells.

Through a sample-barcoded 5' primer and a J-beta primer mix, a second PCR was run for about 7 to 12 cycles. TCRdb reprocessed the 5' RACE reads with MiXCR, giving one entry per CDR3 protein. This sample yields 650,000 to 1,000,000 distinct CDR3 sequences, of which about 47% are seen a single time; less than 20% belongs to the top ten. The CDR3 loop spans 17 amino acids. V dropped 1 base and J dropped 0 bases, with 15 bases sitting between them. CDR1 is LGHNA, CDR2 YNFKEQ, per germline. The study isolated at least 6.5 million PBMCs from each sample. The sequenced material came from blood. The TCR was taken from a man older than 75 in good health. The chain employs TRBV4-2 and TRBJ2-5; D possibly corresponds to TRBD2 (6 bases). The CDR3 DNA reads as TGTGCCAGCAGCCAAGGATCCCTTGCGGGGAACCAAGAGACCCAGTACTTC. This sequence encodes CASSQGSLAGNQETQYF.